This paragraph covers one TCR beta chain sequence. Antigen specificity is unknown. Template switching added a universal primer site; cDNA carried unique molecular identifiers. Via MiXCR, TCRdb re-called the 5' RACE reads, giving one row per CDR3 protein. The table has over 600,000 distinct CDR3 sequences, over 20% seen once; the top ten hold over 4%. V was pared by 6 bases and J by 6 bases, with 9 bases of the junction left unmatched. Germline V CDR1 and CDR2: SQVTM, ANQGSEA. The CDR3 extends over 14 amino acids. The data derive from a study of identical twins. Study-level results: Its conclusions, products of cross-sectional statistical analysis, did not come from following the same donors.

Every donor was a healthy Caucasian. These data also formed part of another study, on T cells expressing NK-cell markers. This second study notes: In sorted CD3+CD56+NKG2C+, CD3+CD56+NKG2C- and CD3+CD56-NKG2C+ T cells, TCR beta repertoires were obtained.

The rearrangement joins TRBV29-1 to TRBJ2-5, with 11 bases lining up with TRBD2. The TCR sequence derives from a woman between 18 and 30 years old in good health. The material sequenced was PBMCs. The CDR3 DNA reads as TGCAGCGTGGGTGAACTAGCGGGAGAACAGACCCAGTACTTC. It translates to CSVGELAGEQTQYF. The variable domain in full, completed from reference TRBV29-1 and TRBJ2-5, reads SAVISQKPSRDICQRGTSLTIQCQVDSQVTMMFWYRQQPGQSLTLIATANQGSEATYESGFVIDKFPISRPNLTFSTLTVSNMSPEDSSIYLCSVGELAGEQTQYFGPGTRLLVL.